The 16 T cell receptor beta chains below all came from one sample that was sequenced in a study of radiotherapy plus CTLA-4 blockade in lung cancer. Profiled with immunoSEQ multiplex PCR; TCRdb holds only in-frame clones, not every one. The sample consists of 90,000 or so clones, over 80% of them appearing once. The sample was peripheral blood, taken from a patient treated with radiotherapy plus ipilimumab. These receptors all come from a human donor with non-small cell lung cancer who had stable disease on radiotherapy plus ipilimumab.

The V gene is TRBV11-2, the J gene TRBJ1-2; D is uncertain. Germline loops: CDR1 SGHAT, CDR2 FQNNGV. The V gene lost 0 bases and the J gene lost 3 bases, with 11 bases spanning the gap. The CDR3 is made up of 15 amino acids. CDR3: CASSLDPGTYYGYTF. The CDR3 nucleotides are TGTGCCAGCAGCTTAGACCCCGGTACTTACTATGGCTACACCTTC.

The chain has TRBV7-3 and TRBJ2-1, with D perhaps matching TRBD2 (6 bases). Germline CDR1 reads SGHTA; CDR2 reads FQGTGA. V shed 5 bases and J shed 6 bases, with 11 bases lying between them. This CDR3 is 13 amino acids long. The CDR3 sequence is CASSPGLFNEQFF. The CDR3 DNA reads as TGTGCCAGCAGCCCGGGACTTTTCAATGAGCAGTTCTTC.

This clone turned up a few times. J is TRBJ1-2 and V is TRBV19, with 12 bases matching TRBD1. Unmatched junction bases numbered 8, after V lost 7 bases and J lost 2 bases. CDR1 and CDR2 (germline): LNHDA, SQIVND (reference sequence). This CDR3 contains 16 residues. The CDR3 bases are TGTGCCAGTAAGGGGACAGGGGGCCCCGCAAACTATGGCTACACCTTC. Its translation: CASKGTGGPANYGYTF.

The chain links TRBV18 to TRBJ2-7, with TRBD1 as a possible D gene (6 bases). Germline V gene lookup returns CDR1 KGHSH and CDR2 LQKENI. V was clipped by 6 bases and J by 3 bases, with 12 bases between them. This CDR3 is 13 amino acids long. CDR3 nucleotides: TGTGCCAGCTCCCGTGGACAGATCTACGAGCAGTACTTC. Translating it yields CASSRGQIYEQYF. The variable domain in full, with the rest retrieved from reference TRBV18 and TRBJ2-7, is NAGVMQNPRHLVRRRGQEARLRCSPMKGHSHVYWYRQLPEEGLKFMVYLQKENIIDESGMPKERFSAEFPKEGPSILRIQQVVRGDSAAYFCASSRGQIYEQYFGPGTRLTVT.

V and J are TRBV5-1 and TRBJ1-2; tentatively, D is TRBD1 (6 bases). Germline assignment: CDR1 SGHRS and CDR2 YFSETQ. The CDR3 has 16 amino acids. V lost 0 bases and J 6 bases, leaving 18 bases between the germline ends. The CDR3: CASSLDRGRGMDGYTF. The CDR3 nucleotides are TGCGCCAGCAGCTTGGATCGGGGCAGGGGAATGGATGGCTACACCTTC.

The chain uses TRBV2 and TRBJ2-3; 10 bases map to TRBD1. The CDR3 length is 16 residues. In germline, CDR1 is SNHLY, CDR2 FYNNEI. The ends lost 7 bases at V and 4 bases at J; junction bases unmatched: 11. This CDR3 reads CASTYGQGVGPDTQYF. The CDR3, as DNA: TGTGCCAGCACATATGGACAGGGGGTTGGACCAGATACGCAGTATTTT.

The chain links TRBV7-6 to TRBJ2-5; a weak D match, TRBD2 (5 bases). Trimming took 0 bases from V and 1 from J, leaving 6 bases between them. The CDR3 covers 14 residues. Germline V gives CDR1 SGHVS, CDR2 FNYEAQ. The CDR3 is CASSLASGQETQYF. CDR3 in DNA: TGTGCCAGCAGCTTAGCCAGCGGCCAAGAGACCCAGTACTTC.

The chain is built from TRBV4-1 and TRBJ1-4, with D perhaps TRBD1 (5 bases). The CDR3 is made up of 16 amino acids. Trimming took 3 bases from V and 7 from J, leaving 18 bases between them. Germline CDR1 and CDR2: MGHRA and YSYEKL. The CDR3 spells CASSHLPGRGGEKLFF. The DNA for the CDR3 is TGCGCCAGCAGCCACCTCCCAGGAAGGGGTGGTGAAAAACTGTTTTTT.

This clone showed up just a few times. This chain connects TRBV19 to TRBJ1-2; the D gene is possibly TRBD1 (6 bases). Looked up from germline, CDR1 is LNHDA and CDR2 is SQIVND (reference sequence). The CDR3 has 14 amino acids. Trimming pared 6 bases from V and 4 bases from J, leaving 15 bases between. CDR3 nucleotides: TGTGCCAGTAGCCGCGCTTTGGACAGCTATGGCTACACCTTC. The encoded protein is CASSRALDSYGYTF.

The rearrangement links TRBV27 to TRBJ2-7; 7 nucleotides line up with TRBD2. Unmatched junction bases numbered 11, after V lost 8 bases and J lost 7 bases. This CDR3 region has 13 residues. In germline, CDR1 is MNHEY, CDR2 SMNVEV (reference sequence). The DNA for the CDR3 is TGTGCCAGCGCCTCCGGGCTGGGGGGGGAGCAGTACTTC. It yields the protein CASASGLGGEQYF.

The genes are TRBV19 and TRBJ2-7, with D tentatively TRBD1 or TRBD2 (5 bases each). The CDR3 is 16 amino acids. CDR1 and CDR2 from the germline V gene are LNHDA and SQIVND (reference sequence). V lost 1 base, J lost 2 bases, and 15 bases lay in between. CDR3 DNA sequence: TGTGCCAGTAGTATAGGTTGGAACGGGGCGACCTACGAGCAGTACTTC. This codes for CASSIGWNGATYEQYF.

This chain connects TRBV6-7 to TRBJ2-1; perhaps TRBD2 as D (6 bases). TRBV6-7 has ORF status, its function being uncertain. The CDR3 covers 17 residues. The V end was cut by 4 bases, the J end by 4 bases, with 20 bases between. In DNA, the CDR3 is TGTGCCAGCAGTTCCTCGGTCCCGGGAGCCGTTTACAATGAGCAGTTCTTC. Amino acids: CASSSSVPGAVYNEQFF.

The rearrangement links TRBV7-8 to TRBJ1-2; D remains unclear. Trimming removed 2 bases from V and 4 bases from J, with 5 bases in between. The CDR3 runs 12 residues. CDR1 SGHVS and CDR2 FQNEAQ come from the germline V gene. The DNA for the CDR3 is TGTGCCAGCAGCTTAAGCAGCTATGGCTACACCTTC. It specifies CASSLSSYGYTF.

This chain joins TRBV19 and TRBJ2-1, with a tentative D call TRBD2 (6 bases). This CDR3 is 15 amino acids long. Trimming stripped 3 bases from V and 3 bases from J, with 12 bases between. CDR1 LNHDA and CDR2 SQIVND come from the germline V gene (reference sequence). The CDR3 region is CASSIPGLSYNEQFF. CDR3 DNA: TGTGCCAGTAGTATCCCGGGACTCAGCTACAATGAGCAGTTCTTC.

The CDR3 region is CASSLSRGLGVQDTQYF. CDR3 bases: TGCGCCAGCAGCTTGAGCAGGGGACTAGGGGTCCAAGATACGCAGTATTTT. The J gene is TRBJ2-3, the V gene TRBV5-1, with TRBD2 identical over 8 bases. Trimming at V came to 1 base and at J to 5 bases, leaving 12 bases not matched to a gene. CDR1 SGHRS and CDR2 YFSETQ come from the germline V gene. The length of the CDR3 is 17 residues.

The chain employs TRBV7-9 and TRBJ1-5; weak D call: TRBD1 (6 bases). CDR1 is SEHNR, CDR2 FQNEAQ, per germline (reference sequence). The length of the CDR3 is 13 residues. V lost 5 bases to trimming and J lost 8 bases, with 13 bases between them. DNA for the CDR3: TGTGCCAGCAGCCCCGCAGGGGAGGAGCCCCAGCATTTT. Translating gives CASSPAGEEPQHF.